This TCR beta chain comes out of a study of cytomegalovirus exposure and HLA in healthy donors. Study-wide background: Approximately 85 million unique TCRs from HLA-typed donors made up an early data release. Findings and caveats of the study: By HLA locus, TCR association rates varied in a later analysis, with DRB1 showing the most and HLA-C the fewest.

A multiplex PCR was run with 60 Vbeta primers and 13 Jbeta primers. Repertoires were generated with immunoSEQ multiplex PCR, while TCRdb's copy carries only in-frame clones and drops some. The table has roughly 56,000 clones, more than 75% seen once; the top ten hold 1.4%. Trimming removed 4 bases from V and 8 bases from J, with 21 bases in between. The germline V gene has CDR1 SQVTM and CDR2 ANQGSEA. This CDR3 spans 16 amino acids. Remarks on this clone: The antigen remains undetermined.

This TCR was sampled from a man aged 18 to 30 in good health and CMV-seronegative. Material: PBMCs. The chain combines TRBV29-1 with TRBJ1-6, with no clear D. CDR3 region: CSVGEGVKARDSPLHF. The CDR3 nucleotides are TGCAGCGTTGGGGAGGGTGTGAAAGCGCGTGATTCACCCCTCCACTTT.